This TCR beta chain was sequenced in a study of T cells in Graves' hyperthyroidism and ophthalmopathy. Study details: Pretreatment peripheral blood was obtained at initial diagnosis. Study observations and caveats: Prediction of ophthalmopathy progression came a median roughly 6.7 months pre-onset. Blood also carried most thyroid clonotypes expanded above 0.001.

Turning to this clonotype: What it binds is unknown.

What was amplified from RNA transcripts were TCR beta CDR3 regions. During a first-round RT-PCR of the TCR CDR3, the HTBI primer set was used. TCRdb used MiXCR to reprocess the multiplex PCR reads, holding one entry per CDR3 protein. The sample shows 650,000 to 850,000 distinct CDR3 sequences, about 17% of them seen only once. Newly diagnosed hyperthyroidism, duration under 2 months, in patients aged 18 to 65. Germline assignment: CDR1 SGHAT and CDR2 FQNNGV. The CDR3 loop spans 14 amino acids. V dropped 2 bases and J dropped 1 base, with 7 bases sitting between them. The chain carries TRBV11-2 and TRBJ2-3; no clear D gene. This TCR derives from a woman between 50 and 59 years old with Graves' hyperthyroidism that later progressed to Graves' ophthalmopathy. Sequencing input: blood. DNA for the CDR3: TGTGCCAGCAGCTTAAGCTCCCGCACAGATACGCAGTATTTT. This gives the protein CASSLSSRTDTQYF.